The entry below describes one T cell receptor beta chain. The antigen remains unidentified. The data belong to a study of T cell responses to AZD1222 COVID-19 vaccine. Sequencing used immunoSEQ multiplex PCR; TCRdb keeps in-frame clones, though not all of them. Of fewer than 100,000 clones listed, less than 85% are singletons. Notes on the study in general: The donor group comprised mostly white British people and more females; the analysis possibly underestimated clonal diversity.

Germline CDR1 MNHEY, CDR2 SVGAGI. With 7 bases removed from V and 3 bases from J, the gap between germline ends came to 12 bases. The length of the CDR3 is 13 residues. Source: peripheral blood, taken 28 days after the second AZD1222 dose. This sequence was found in an adult who received the AZD1222 COVID-19 vaccine. This chain joins TRBV6-5 and TRBJ1-1; tentative D call: TRBD1 (5 bases). CDR3 sequence (DNA): TGTGCCAGCAACCCAAGGGACCACACTGAAGCTTTCTTT. This encodes CASNPRDHTEAFF.